One sample yielded the 24 T cell receptor beta chains listed below, sequenced in a study of OX40 agonist ivuxolimab in advanced cancers. Produced via immunoSEQ multiplex PCR; TCRdb's table is partial and in-frame only. The sample consists of more than 45,000 clones, roughly three quarters of them appearing once. Sequencing was performed on CD4+ or CD8+ T cells sorted from blood, taken in a trial of the OX40 agonist ivuxolimab. All receptors come from an adult with an advanced solid tumor such as melanoma, head and neck, liver or kidney cancer.

With respect to this clone: The sample carries other DNA sequences with the same CDR3. The chain is built from TRBV18 and TRBJ1-1; D is undetermined. Germline-derived CDR1 and CDR2 are KGHSH and LQKENI. With 3 bases removed from V and 1 base from J, the gap between germline ends came to 6 bases. The CDR3 has 13 amino acids. The CDR3 region has the DNA TGTGCCAGCTCACCCGGGGAGAACACTGAAGCTTTCTTT. This encodes CASSPGENTEAFF.

The V gene is TRBV27, the J gene TRBJ2-1; 10 bases map to TRBD2. This CDR3 spans 14 amino acids. Germline V gene data show CDR1 as MNHEY and CDR2 as SMNVEV (reference sequence). The ends lost 3 bases at V and 11 bases at J; junction bases unmatched: 7. CDR3 nucleotides: TGTGCCAGCAGTTTGTGGACTAGCGGTAGACAGCAGTTCTTC. Its protein product is CASSLWTSGRQQFF.

The chain is built from TRBV5-1 and TRBJ2-3; 7 bases agree with TRBD2. V lost 4 bases to trimming and J lost 4 bases; unmatched junction nucleotides: 18. CDR3 size: 18 residues. Germline lookup yields CDR1 SGHRS and CDR2 YFSETQ. CDR3 DNA sequence: TGCGCCAGCAGCATGGGGGGGTCGGCTAGCGCGACCCCAGATACGCAGTATTTT. As protein: CASSMGGSASATPDTQYF.

The rearrangement joins TRBV4-1 to TRBJ1-2; the match to TRBD1 covers 8 bases. This CDR3 spans 15 amino acids. V lost 2 bases to trimming and J lost 7 bases; unmatched junction nucleotides: 9. The germline V gene encodes CDR1 MGHRA and CDR2 YSYEKL. For the CDR3, the DNA is TGCGCCAGCAGCCAACTAATGCAGGGGGCTACTGGCTACACCTTC. This gives the protein CASSQLMQGATGYTF.

The chain couples TRBV7-3 to TRBJ2-1; the D gene is possibly TRBD2 (5 bases). In germline, CDR1 is SGHTA, CDR2 FQGTGA. This CDR3 comprises 14 residues. With 4 bases removed from V and 0 bases from J, the gap between germline ends came to 7 bases. Written as DNA, the CDR3 is TGTGCCAGCAGCTCGGGGAGCTCCTACAATGAGCAGTTCTTC. Encoded protein: CASSSGSSYNEQFF.

This clone was observed a single time. The chain recombines TRBV5-1 with TRBJ2-2; D uncertain. The CDR3 loop spans 15 amino acids. Trimming cost V 4 bases and J 4 bases, with 14 bases left between them. Per the germline V gene, CDR1 is SGHRS and CDR2 is YFSETQ. As DNA, the CDR3 is TGCGCCAGCAGCCCCGGAACGCTCCCCACCGGGGAGCTGTTTTTT. Translating it yields CASSPGTLPTGELFF.

J is TRBJ2-3 and V is TRBV9, with D tentatively TRBD2 (6 bases). The CDR3 loop spans 18 amino acids. Trimming pared 0 bases from V and 0 bases from J, leaving 17 bases between. Germline V gives CDR1 SGDLS, CDR2 YYNGEE. For the CDR3, the DNA is TGTGCCAGCAGCGTAGGGGATGGGGCAGGGACTAGCACAGATACGCAGTATTTT. It is translated as CASSVGDGAGTSTDTQYF.

CDR3 loop: CASSVDGGSGNTIYF. In DNA, the CDR3 is TGTGCCAGCAGCGTAGATGGTGGCTCTGGAAACACCATATATTTT. The rearrangement links TRBV9 to TRBJ1-3, with D hard to call. CDR1 and CDR2 (germline): SGDLS, YYNGEE. V was shortened by 0 bases and J by 0 bases, with 7 bases between the two germline ends. The CDR3 spans 15 residues.

The chain recombines TRBV11-3 with TRBJ2-1, with D perhaps matching TRBD2 (5 bases). The CDR3 has 15 amino acids. CDR1 and CDR2 (germline): SGHNT, YENEEA. The V end was cut by 6 bases, the J end by 0 bases, with 12 bases between. This CDR3 is CASSFSGSSYNEQFF. For the CDR3, the DNA is TGTGCCAGCAGTTTCAGCGGAAGCTCCTACAATGAGCAGTTCTTC.

The chain employs TRBV6-5 and TRBJ1-1; D might be TRBD1 (5 bases). Germline lookup yields CDR1 MNHEY and CDR2 SVGAGI. V gave up 2 bases and J gave up 3 bases, with 10 bases separating them. This CDR3 region has 14 residues. The DNA for the CDR3 is TGTGCCAGCAGTTACGGGCAGGGATACACTGAAGCTTTCTTT. This translates into CASSYGQGYTEAFF.

The chain combines TRBV11-1 with TRBJ2-5; TRBD1 matches 10 bases. The V and J ends lost 5 bases and 0 bases, in that order; junction bases with no gene match: 6. The CDR3 totals 16 residues. The germline V gene has CDR1 SGHAT and CDR2 FQDESV (reference sequence). CDR3 nucleotides: TGTGCCAGCAGCACACGGGACAGGGGTTACCAAGAGACCCAGTACTTC. Protein product: CASSTRDRGYQETQYF.

The table lists this clone with a few counts. The gene calls are TRBV7-3 and TRBJ2-3, with TRBD2 identical over 10 bases. The germline CDR1 and CDR2 sequences are SGHTA and FQGTGA. Losses at the gene ends were 2 bases for V and 4 bases for J; bases not matched to a gene: 3. The CDR3 runs 15 residues. Written as DNA, the CDR3 is TGTGCCAGCAGCTTAGAACTAGCGGGGCCAGATACGCAGTATTTT. Translating it yields CASSLELAGPDTQYF.

This clone was picked up a small number of times. The chain employs TRBV19 and TRBJ2-3, with D perhaps matching TRBD2 (6 bases). Between the trimmed V and J ends, which lost 6 bases and 5 bases, there was a span of 15 bases. The CDR3 contains 14 residues. In germline, CDR1 is LNHDA, CDR2 SQIVND (reference sequence). CDR3 nucleotide sequence: TGTGCCAGTAGATCCGGGAGCTGGGAAGATACGCAGTATTTT. As protein: CASRSGSWEDTQYF.

CDR3 in DNA: TGTGCCAGCAGCTTGGTGACTAGCGGGATTGAGACCCAGTACTTC. Protein: CASSLVTSGIETQYF. J is TRBJ2-5 and V is TRBV5-4; 11 positions agree with TRBD2. The CDR3 sequence is 15 residues long. Germline V gene lookup returns CDR1 SGHNT and CDR2 YYREEE (reference sequence). After removal of 0 bases from V and 5 bases from J, the junction contained 3 bases not matched to a gene.

The chain couples TRBV27 to TRBJ2-1, with a tentative D call TRBD2 (6 bases). The germline gives CDR1 MNHEY, CDR2 SMNVEV (reference sequence). V was clipped by 5 bases and J by 9 bases, with 20 bases between them. The CDR3 length is 15 residues. The CDR3 DNA is TGTGCCAGCAGTAACCCTCCGCGGGATCACGGTGAGCAGTTCTTC. It yields the protein CASSNPPRDHGEQFF.

V is TRBV11-1 and J is TRBJ2-7; the match to TRBD1 covers 11 bases. The CDR3 is made up of 14 amino acids. Germline CDR1 and CDR2: SGHAT and FQDESV (reference sequence). J lost 6 bases, V lost 3 bases, and 4 bases had no gene match. The CDR3 is CASSLSGTGGEQYF. The DNA for the CDR3 is TGTGCCAGCAGCTTGTCTGGGACAGGGGGCGAGCAGTACTTC.

The gene calls are TRBV19 and TRBJ2-2, with a tentative D call TRBD2 (6 bases). Germline lookup yields CDR1 LNHDA and CDR2 SQIVND (reference sequence). V lost 11 bases, J lost 2 bases, and 12 bases lay in between. This CDR3 is built from 13 residues. CDR3 residues: CACAGPNTGELFF. In DNA form, the CDR3 reads TGTGCCTGCGCGGGGCCTAACACCGGGGAGCTGTTTTTT.

The sample holds a few counts of this clone. The chain couples TRBV28 to TRBJ1-5, with a tentative D call TRBD1 (5 bases). CDR3 length: 15 residues. The germline CDR1 and CDR2 sequences are MDHEN and SYDVKM. V was cut by 5 bases and J by 0 bases, with 11 bases left in between. The CDR3 sequence is CASSPFQGSNQPQHF. The CDR3 bases are TGTGCCAGCAGTCCGTTTCAGGGTAGCAATCAGCCCCAGCATTTT.

V usage is TRBV6-1 and J usage is TRBJ2-1, with D uncertain. The V and J ends lost 3 bases and 14 bases respectively, with 11 bases between them. Germline CDR1 MNHNS, CDR2 SASEGT. CDR3 length: 11 residues. CDR3: CASSEVGPEFF. The CDR3, as DNA: TGTGCCAGCAGTGAGGTAGGACCGGAGTTCTTC.

The table lists this clone with a few counts. The genes are TRBV7-8 and TRBJ2-7; 7 bases are a match to TRBD2. Looked up from germline, CDR1 is SGHVS and CDR2 is FQNEAQ. V lost 5 bases, J lost 2 bases, and 9 bases stayed unmatched. The CDR3 runs to 15 residues. CDR3 coding DNA: TGTGCCAGCAGCAAAGGGGCTAGCGGAACCTACGAGCAGTACTTC. This gives the protein CASSKGASGTYEQYF.

The CDR3 protein is CASSSNPGQMTKAFF. For the CDR3, the DNA is TGTGCCAGCAGCTCTAATCCGGGACAGATGACGAAAGCTTTCTTT. The rearrangement links TRBV19 to TRBJ1-1, with TRBD1 matching over 7 bases. The germline gives CDR1 LNHDA, CDR2 SQIVND (reference sequence). The trim removed 9 bases at V and 9 bases at J, leaving 19 bases unmatched. The CDR3 totals 15 residues. Full variable domain (remainder filled in from reference TRBV19 and TRBJ1-1): DGGITQSPKYLFRKEGQNVTLSCEQNLNHDAMYWYRQDPGQGLRLIYYSQIVNDFQKGDIAEGYSVSREKKESFPLTVTSAQKNPTAFYLCASSSNPGQMTKAFFGQGTRLTVV.

V is TRBV6-5 and J is TRBJ1-3; D might be TRBD1 (6 bases). V lost 4 bases and J lost 0, with 10 bases in between. This CDR3 is built from 15 residues. The germline CDR1 and CDR2 sequences are MNHEY and SVGAGI. This CDR3 is CASSSTGRSGNTIYF. Here the CDR3 DNA reads TGTGCCAGCAGTTCGACAGGTCGCTCTGGAAACACCATATATTTT.

This clone was detected a few times. The chain couples TRBV6-5 to TRBJ1-2, with D perhaps matching TRBD1 (5 bases). Germline CDR1 MNHEY, CDR2 SVGAGI. CDR3 length: 13 residues. Trimming took 4 bases from V and 7 from J, leaving 13 bases between them. The CDR3 sequence is CASSSGTWGGYTF. DNA for the CDR3: TGTGCCAGCAGTTCCGGGACTTGGGGTGGCTACACCTTC.

In DNA form, the CDR3 reads TGTGCCAGCAGTGAGAGGGAGACTGAAGCTTTCTTT. Protein product: CASSERETEAFF. This sequence joins TRBV6-1 and TRBJ1-1; unclear D gene. The germline gives CDR1 MNHNS, CDR2 SASEGT. The germline V and J ends were trimmed by 3 bases and 5 bases, with 7 bases remaining between them. The CDR3 consists of 12 residues.